This T cell receptor (beta chain) was retrieved from a study of post-analysis software for immune sequencing data (dated by TCRdb to about 2015). Study-level background: Recorded disease courses included relapsing-remitting, secondary progressive and progressive-relapsing multiple sclerosis, with some patients lacking subtype annotation. The patient repertoires were compared against roughly 12 previously published healthy control repertoires obtained from donors aged roughly 6 to 28 years. A subset of samples was prepared in parallel using single-end sample barcoding, then pooled and co-amplified after Illumina adapter ligation.

A few counts support this clonotype. The antigen it binds to is not known. Base qualities are not provided; no much larger clone lies one nucleotide away. Here is what the overall study found, with its caveats: The control group was slightly older than the multiple sclerosis patient group. Compared with controls, multiple sclerosis patients had significantly lower normalized Chao1 diversity, a finding suggesting substantial peripheral T-cell clonal expansion. Patients showed significantly higher frequencies than controls for a few TRBV segments, among them TRBV5-6, TRBV5-1 and TRBV20-1. Direct clustering with F measure revealed strong co-clustering of samples prepared in the same batch, which led to a batch-effect correction.

Library preparation used PCR. Data came from an Illumina HiSeq 2500. Unique molecular identifiers were incorporated into TCR beta cDNA libraries to reduce PCR and sequencing biases. Approximately 500,000 cDNA molecules were obtained per 1 to 10 million input T cells, so each molecule approximated one T cell. The patient libraries were prepared and sequenced using the same protocol as the earlier healthy control dataset. Within a given batch, samples were prepared together, multiplexed and sequenced on the same HiSeq lane. As for the original processing: Raw barcoded reads were processed with MIGEC, discarding single-read molecular identifier groups before consensus assembly and CDR3 extraction. Clonotype tables were post-analysed with VDJtools, normalizing diversity by down-sampling all datasets to the smallest sample size. In repertoire overlap clustering, CDR3 amino acid sequences, but not nucleotide sequences, were matched to correct batch-related cross-sample contamination. In TCRdb, the public reads were trimmed at Q25 with fastp and aligned with MiXCR, with productive beta chains retained. Rows with a matching CDR3 protein are joined into one entry that keeps the most common DNA and genes. The V and J calls reflect TCRdb's pipeline rather than the authors' work. The sample table records hundreds of thousands of distinct CDR3 sequences; 59% of these occur just once. The top ten hold roughly 10% of the sample.

To demonstrate the VDJtools post-analysis software, the study profiled TCR beta repertoires from the peripheral blood of 13 young patients with multiple sclerosis. Multiple sclerosis patients were children and adolescents aged roughly 6 to 16 years. The junction shows trimming of 3 bases on V and 1 base on J, plus 3 bases between the germline ends. For CDR1 and CDR2, the germline V gene (reference sequence) lists DFQATT and SNEGSKA. Including cysteine and phenylalanine, the CDR3 has 11 amino acids. This entry keeps only the CDR3 DNA: 33 bases, framed from base 1. This TCR came from a girl aged 2-10 years with multiple sclerosis. The rearranged chain carries TRBV20-1 and TRBJ1-1; the D gene cannot be resolved reliably. Sequencing was performed on blood. The CDR3 amino acid sequence is: CSASWNTEAFF. The DNA sequence is TGCAGTGCTAGCTGGAACACTGAAGCTTTCTTT.